This T cell receptor (beta chain) was sequenced during a study of blood T cell repertoires in COVID-19. Measured with immunoSEQ multiplex PCR; TCRdb has only the in-frame clones, and not every one. The repertoire holds about 100,000 clones, 88% seen once, with under 7.5% in the top ten. In germline, CDR1 is DFQATT, CDR2 SNEGSKA (reference sequence). The CDR3 has 10 amino acids. V trimming: 8 bases; J trimming: 5 bases; junction bases outside the gene matches: 1. The receptor comes from a woman aged 55 to 70 with acute or convalescent COVID-19. The V and J genes are TRBV20-1 and TRBJ2-3; TRBD2 matches 7 bases. The sample consisted of peripheral blood. The CDR3 DNA follows: TGCAGTCCGGGGGGAGATACGCAGTATTTT. Translated: CSPGGDTQYF.